The rows below give T cell receptor beta chains drawn from one sample of a study of blood T cell repertoires in COVID-19. Using immunoSEQ multiplex PCR, the repertoire was profiled, and TCRdb retains in-frame clones only, with some absent. The table has approximately 240,000 clones, approximately 83% seen once. Sequencing input: peripheral blood. These receptors were collected from a woman in her 30s who had recovered from COVID-19. The CDR3 runs from the conserved cysteine through the conserved F or W. The order of the fields is V gene, J gene, clone size, D gene, CDR3 DNA, CDR3 protein. A D gene is named only where the DNA matches it firmly. Expanded clones are given a class, and other clones once, few, many or no size at all.

>TRBV30|TRBJ2-3|NA|TRBD2
TGTGCCTGGACGCCGCGGGGGGGCCGCACAGATACGCAGTATTTT
CAWTPRGGRTDTQYF
>TRBV19|TRBJ1-6|NA|TRBD1
TGTGCCAGTAGGGCTCCGGGACAGCATAATTCACCCCTCCACTTT
CASRAPGQHNSPLHF
>TRBV6-5|TRBJ1-2|NA|NA
TGTGCCAGCAGTCTAGGACGACCCAAGGGGTATGGCTACACCTTC
CASSLGRPKGYGYTF
>TRBV7-9|TRBJ2-7|few|NA
TGTGCCAGCAGCTTAGAACAGGTTAGCTCCTACGAGCAGTACTTC
CASSLEQVSSYEQYF
>TRBV4-1|TRBJ2-2|NA|TRBD1
TGCGCCAGCAGCCAAGATAGGGGGCGGACGAACACCGGGGAGCTGTTTTTT
CASSQDRGRTNTGELFF
>TRBV11-2|TRBJ2-1|NA|TRBD2
TGTGCCAGCAGCTTAGCGGGGGGGCTTGAGCAGTTCTTC
CASSLAGGLEQFF
>TRBV11-2|TRBJ1-1|NA|NA
TGTGCCAGCAGCTCGTACATGAACACTGAAGCTTTCTTT
CASSSYMNTEAFF
>TRBV6-4|TRBJ2-1|NA|NA
TGTGCCAGCAGTAGGGGGTCCTACAATGAGCAGTTCTTC
CASSRGSYNEQFF
>TRBV7-2|TRBJ1-3|NA|NA
TGTGCCAGCAGCTTAAGAGGCCAGGGGCGAATATATTTT
CASSLRGQGRIYF
>TRBV5-1|TRBJ2-1|NA|TRBD2
TGCGCCAGCAGCTTGGGTCGCGGGGGGCCTGAGCAGTTCTTC
CASSLGRGGPEQFF
>TRBV5-6|TRBJ2-3|NA|TRBD2
TGTGCCAGCAGCTTGTCCCCGAGTAGCGGGGGGTACACAGATACGCAGTATTTT
CASSLSPSSGGYTDTQYF
>TRBV6-5|TRBJ1-5|NA|NA
TGTGCCAGCAGTACCCCGCACAGGAGCCAGCCCCAGCATTTT
CASSTPHRSQPQHF
>TRBV18|TRBJ2-3|NA|NA
TGTGCCAGCTCACCGAACCCATGGAGGGGTAGCACAGATACGCAGTATTTT
CASSPNPWRGSTDTQYF
>TRBV2|TRBJ2-2|NA|NA
TGTGCCAGCACCGGACAGAACACCGGGGAGCTGTTTTTT
CASTGQNTGELFF
>TRBV7-2|TRBJ2-2|once|NA
TGTGCCAGCAGCTTCCCAAGGGGGGGGTCGAACACCGGGGAGCTGTTTTTT
CASSFPRGGSNTGELFF
>TRBV5-1|TRBJ2-7|NA|NA
TGCGCCAGCAGCTTGGGTGGGGGCGTCTACGAGCAGTACTTC
CASSLGGGVYEQYF
>TRBV10-1|TRBJ2-7|once|TRBD2
TGCGCCAGCAGCAACACTAGCGGGGGCACCTACGAGCAGTACTTC
CASSNTSGGTYEQYF